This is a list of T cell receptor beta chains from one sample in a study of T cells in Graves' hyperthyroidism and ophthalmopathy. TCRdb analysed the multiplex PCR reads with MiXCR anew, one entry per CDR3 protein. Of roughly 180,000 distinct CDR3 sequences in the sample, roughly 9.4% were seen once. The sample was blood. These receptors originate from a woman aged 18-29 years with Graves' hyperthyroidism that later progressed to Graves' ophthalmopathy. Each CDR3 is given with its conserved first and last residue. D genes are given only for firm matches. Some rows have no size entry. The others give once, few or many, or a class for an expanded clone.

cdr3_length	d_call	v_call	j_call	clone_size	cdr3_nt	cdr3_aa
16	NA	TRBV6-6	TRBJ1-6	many	TGTGCCAGCAGTTACGACAGGATGTCTCTTAATTCACCCCTCCACTTT	CASSYDRMSLNSPLHF
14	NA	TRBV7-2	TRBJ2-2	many	TGTGCCAGCAGCGTGTCTAGGTCCACCGGGGAGCTGTTTTTT	CASSVSRSTGELFF
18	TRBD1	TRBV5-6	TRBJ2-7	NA	TGTGCCAGCAGCTTGAGGACAGGGAAGAGGCCGGGCTCCTACGAGCAGTACTTC	CASSLRTGKRPGSYEQYF
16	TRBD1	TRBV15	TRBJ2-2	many	TGTGCCACCACCACGGACAGGGTGGCGAACACCGGGGAGCTGTTTTTT	CATTTDRVANTGELFF
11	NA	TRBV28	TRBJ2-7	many	TGTGCCAGCAGTTTATATGGCGAGCAGTACTTC	CASSLYGEQYF
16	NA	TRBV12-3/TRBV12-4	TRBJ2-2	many	TGTGCCAGCACCATGGGGTCGACATGGGCCACCGGGGAGCTGTTTTTT	CASTMGSTWATGELFF
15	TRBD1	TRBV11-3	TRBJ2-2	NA	TGTGCCAGCAAACGCGGGACAGGGGACACCGGGGAGCTGTTTTTT	CASKRGTGDTGELFF
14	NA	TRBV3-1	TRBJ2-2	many	TGTGCCAGCACTCCAACGACCCGAACCGGGGAGCTGTTTTTT	CASTPTTRTGELFF
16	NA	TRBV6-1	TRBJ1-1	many	TGTGCCAGCAGTTATAAGGACAGCCGGATGAACACTGAAGCTTTCTTT	CASSYKDSRMNTEAFF
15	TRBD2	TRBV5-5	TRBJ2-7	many	TGTGCCAGCAGCTTGGAGTTAGCGGGAACTTACGAGCAGTACTTC	CASSLELAGTYEQYF
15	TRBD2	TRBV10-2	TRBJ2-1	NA	TGCGCCAGCAGTGATAGCGGGGACTCCTACAATGAGCAGTTCTTC	CASSDSGDSYNEQFF
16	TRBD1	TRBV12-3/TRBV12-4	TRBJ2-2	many	TGTGCCAGCAGTTTAAAACAGGGGGTTAACACCGGGGAGCTGTTTTTT	CASSLKQGVNTGELFF
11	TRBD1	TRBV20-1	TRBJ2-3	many	TGCAATATTCTAGGGGGCAATACGCAGTATTTT	CNILGGNTQYF
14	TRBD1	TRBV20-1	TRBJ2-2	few	TGCAGTGCTAGCGACAGGGTCTATACCGGGGAGCTGTTTTTT	CSASDRVYTGELFF
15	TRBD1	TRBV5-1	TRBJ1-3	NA	TGCGCCAGCAGACCGACCGGGACAGGGATGAACACCATATATTTT	CASRPTGTGMNTIYF
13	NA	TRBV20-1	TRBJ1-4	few	TGCAGTGCTCCGGGCCTTTGGAGGGAAAAACTGTTTTTT	CSAPGLWREKLFF
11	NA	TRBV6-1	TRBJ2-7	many	TGTGCCACCTTTTTGGTTAGCGAGCAGTACTTC	CATFLVSEQYF
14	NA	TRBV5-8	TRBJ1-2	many	TGTGCCAGCAATAAAGTCTCTAAAGGGGCCGGCTACACCTTC	CASNKVSKGAGYTF
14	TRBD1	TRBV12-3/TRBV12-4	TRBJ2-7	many	TGTGCCAGCAGACACCCGGGACAGGGCTACGAGCAGTACTTC	CASRHPGQGYEQYF
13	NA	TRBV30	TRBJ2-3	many	TGTGCCTGGAGGGTCGGGGGAACAGATACGCAGTATTTT	CAWRVGGTDTQYF
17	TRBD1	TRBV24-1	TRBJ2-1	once	TGTGCCACCAGTGATTTATCCGGGACAGGGGGCCACAATGAGCAGTTCTTC	CATSDLSGTGGHNEQFF
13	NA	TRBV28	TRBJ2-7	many	TGTGCCAGCAGTTTAGGACAGCGCTACGAGCAGTACTTC	CASSLGQRYEQYF
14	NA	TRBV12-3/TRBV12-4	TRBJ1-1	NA	TGTGCCAGCAGTTTGGAGCAGAAGAACACTGAAGCTTTCTTT	CASSLEQKNTEAFF
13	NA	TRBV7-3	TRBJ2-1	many	TGTGCCAGCAGCAAACTAGCATACAATGAGCAGTTCTTC	CASSKLAYNEQFF
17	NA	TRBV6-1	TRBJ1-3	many	TGTGCCAGCACCCGAGGCAGGGGCCAATTCTCTGGAAACACCATATATTTT	CASTRGRGQFSGNTIYF
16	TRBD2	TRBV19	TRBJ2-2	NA	TGTGCCAGTAGGGGACTAGCGGGAGTAGGGACCGGGGAGCTGTTTTTT	CASRGLAGVGTGELFF
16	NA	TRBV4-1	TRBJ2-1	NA	TGCGCCAGCAGCCAACCCTGGCGGGGGCCCTACAATGAGCAGTTCTTC	CASSQPWRGPYNEQFF
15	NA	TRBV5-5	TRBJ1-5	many	TGTGCCAGCAGCTTGTCAACAGGGCTCAATCAGCCCCAGCATTTT	CASSLSTGLNQPQHF
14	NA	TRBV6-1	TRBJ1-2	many	TGTGCCAGCAGTTCCCCGAACGGGAACTATGGCTACACCTTC	CASSSPNGNYGYTF
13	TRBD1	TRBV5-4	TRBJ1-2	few	TGTGCCAGCAGAAGGGCAGGGGGCTATGGCTACACCTTC	CASRRAGGYGYTF
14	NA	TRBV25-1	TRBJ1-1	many	TGTGCCAGCACTCCGGGTAGGATAAACACTGAAGCTTTCTTT	CASTPGRINTEAFF
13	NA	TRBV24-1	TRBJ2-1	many	TGTGCCACCAGTGATCCGGGACTCCCAGAGCAGTTCTTC	CATSDPGLPEQFF
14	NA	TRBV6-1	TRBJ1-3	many	TGTGCCAGCAGTTACATAAATTCTGGAAACACCATATATTTT	CASSYINSGNTIYF
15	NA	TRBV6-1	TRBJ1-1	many	TGTGCCAGCAGATTACACAGGGCTTGGAACACTGAAGCTTTCTTT	CASRLHRAWNTEAFF
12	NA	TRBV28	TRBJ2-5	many	TGTGCCAGCACAGGGAACCAAGAGACCCAGTACTTC	CASTGNQETQYF
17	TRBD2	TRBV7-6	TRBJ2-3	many	TGTGCCAGCAGCTTAGCTCCTAGCGGGGGGAGCACAGATACGCAGTATTTT	CASSLAPSGGSTDTQYF
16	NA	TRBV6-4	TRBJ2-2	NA	TGTGCCAGCAGTGACCTGGCTTGGGGATCCACCGGGGAGCTGTTTTTT	CASSDLAWGSTGELFF
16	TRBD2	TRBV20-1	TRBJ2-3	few	TGCAGTGCTCCTCAGACTAGCGGGAGTCGCACAGATACGCAGTATTTT	CSAPQTSGSRTDTQYF
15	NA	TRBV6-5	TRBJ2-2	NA	TGTGCCAGCAGTTATTTTCGGGAAGGGACCGGGGAGCTGTTTTTT	CASSYFREGTGELFF
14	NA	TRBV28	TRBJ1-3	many	TGTGCCAGCAGTCAAACAGGGAGGGCCAACACCATATATTTT	CASSQTGRANTIYF
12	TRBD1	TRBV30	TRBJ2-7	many	TGTGCCGGACAGGGTGCAACCTACGAGCAGTACTTC	CAGQGATYEQYF
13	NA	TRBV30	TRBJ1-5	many	TGTGCCTGGTCGAACAGGGAGGGTCAGCCCCAGCATTTT	CAWSNREGQPQHF
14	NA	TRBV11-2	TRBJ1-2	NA	TGTGCCAGCAACCCGACGGGGTTCGTCTATGGCTACACCTTC	CASNPTGFVYGYTF
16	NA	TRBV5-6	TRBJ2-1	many	TGTGCCAGCAGCTTGGCCCTTCGAAGGGACTACAATGAGCAGTTCTTC	CASSLALRRDYNEQFF
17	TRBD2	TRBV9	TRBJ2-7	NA	TGTGCCAGCAGCGTAGGAAGTGGACTAGCGGGAGTTCGCGAGCAGTACTTC	CASSVGSGLAGVREQYF
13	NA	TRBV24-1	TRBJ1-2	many	TGTGCCACCAGTGATTGGGGGGCTCAGGGCTACACCTTC	CATSDWGAQGYTF
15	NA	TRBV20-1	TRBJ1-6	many	TGCAGTGCTACCCTAAGTCAGGGAGGGAATTCACCCCTCCACTTT	CSATLSQGGNSPLHF
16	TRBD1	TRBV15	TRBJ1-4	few	TGTGCCACCAGCGGAGAGACAGGGGTGGTTAATGAAAAACTGTTTTTT	CATSGETGVVNEKLFF
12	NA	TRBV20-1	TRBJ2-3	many	TGCAGTGCCATAACGGTGGAAGATACGCAGTATTTT	CSAITVEDTQYF
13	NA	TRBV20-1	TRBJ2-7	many	TGCAGTGCCAAACGACAGACTTACTACGAGCAGTACTTC	CSAKRQTYYEQYF
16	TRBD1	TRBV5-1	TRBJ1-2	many	TGCGCCAGCAGCCCGGGACAGGGATCCCCTGGCTATGGCTACACCTTC	CASSPGQGSPGYGYTF
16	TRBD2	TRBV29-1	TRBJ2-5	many	TGCAGCGTACGACTAGCGGGAGACGCAGTGTTTAAGACCCAGTACTTC	CSVRLAGDAVFKTQYF
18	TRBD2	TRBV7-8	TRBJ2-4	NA	TGTGCCAGCAGCTTAGCGGGGTTTAGCGGGAGGGCCCAAAACATTCAGTACTTC	CASSLAGFSGRAQNIQYF
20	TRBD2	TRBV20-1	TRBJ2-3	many	TGCAGTGCTAGTGGGCCCGGTGGGACTAGCGGGAGTGACCCCCTAGATACGCAGTATTTT	CSASGPGGTSGSDPLDTQYF
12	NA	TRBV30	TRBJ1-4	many	TGTGCCTGCCTGGTCAGGGCCCAAAAACTGTTTTTT	CACLVRAQKLFF
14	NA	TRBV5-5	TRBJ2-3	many	TGTGCCAGCAGCTTGCTTCGGTCGCCAGATACGCAGTATTTT	CASSLLRSPDTQYF
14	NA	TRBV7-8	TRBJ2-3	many	TGTGCCAGCAGCTTAGTAGAAGTGACGGATACGCAGTATTTT	CASSLVEVTDTQYF
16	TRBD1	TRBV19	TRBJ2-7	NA	TGTGCCAGTAGTATAGATTGGACCGGGACAGGGACCGAGCAGTACTTC	CASSIDWTGTGTEQYF
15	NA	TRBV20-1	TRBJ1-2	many	TGCAGTGCTAGAGTAGAGGGGGGGCAGGACTATGGCTACACCTTC	CSARVEGGQDYGYTF